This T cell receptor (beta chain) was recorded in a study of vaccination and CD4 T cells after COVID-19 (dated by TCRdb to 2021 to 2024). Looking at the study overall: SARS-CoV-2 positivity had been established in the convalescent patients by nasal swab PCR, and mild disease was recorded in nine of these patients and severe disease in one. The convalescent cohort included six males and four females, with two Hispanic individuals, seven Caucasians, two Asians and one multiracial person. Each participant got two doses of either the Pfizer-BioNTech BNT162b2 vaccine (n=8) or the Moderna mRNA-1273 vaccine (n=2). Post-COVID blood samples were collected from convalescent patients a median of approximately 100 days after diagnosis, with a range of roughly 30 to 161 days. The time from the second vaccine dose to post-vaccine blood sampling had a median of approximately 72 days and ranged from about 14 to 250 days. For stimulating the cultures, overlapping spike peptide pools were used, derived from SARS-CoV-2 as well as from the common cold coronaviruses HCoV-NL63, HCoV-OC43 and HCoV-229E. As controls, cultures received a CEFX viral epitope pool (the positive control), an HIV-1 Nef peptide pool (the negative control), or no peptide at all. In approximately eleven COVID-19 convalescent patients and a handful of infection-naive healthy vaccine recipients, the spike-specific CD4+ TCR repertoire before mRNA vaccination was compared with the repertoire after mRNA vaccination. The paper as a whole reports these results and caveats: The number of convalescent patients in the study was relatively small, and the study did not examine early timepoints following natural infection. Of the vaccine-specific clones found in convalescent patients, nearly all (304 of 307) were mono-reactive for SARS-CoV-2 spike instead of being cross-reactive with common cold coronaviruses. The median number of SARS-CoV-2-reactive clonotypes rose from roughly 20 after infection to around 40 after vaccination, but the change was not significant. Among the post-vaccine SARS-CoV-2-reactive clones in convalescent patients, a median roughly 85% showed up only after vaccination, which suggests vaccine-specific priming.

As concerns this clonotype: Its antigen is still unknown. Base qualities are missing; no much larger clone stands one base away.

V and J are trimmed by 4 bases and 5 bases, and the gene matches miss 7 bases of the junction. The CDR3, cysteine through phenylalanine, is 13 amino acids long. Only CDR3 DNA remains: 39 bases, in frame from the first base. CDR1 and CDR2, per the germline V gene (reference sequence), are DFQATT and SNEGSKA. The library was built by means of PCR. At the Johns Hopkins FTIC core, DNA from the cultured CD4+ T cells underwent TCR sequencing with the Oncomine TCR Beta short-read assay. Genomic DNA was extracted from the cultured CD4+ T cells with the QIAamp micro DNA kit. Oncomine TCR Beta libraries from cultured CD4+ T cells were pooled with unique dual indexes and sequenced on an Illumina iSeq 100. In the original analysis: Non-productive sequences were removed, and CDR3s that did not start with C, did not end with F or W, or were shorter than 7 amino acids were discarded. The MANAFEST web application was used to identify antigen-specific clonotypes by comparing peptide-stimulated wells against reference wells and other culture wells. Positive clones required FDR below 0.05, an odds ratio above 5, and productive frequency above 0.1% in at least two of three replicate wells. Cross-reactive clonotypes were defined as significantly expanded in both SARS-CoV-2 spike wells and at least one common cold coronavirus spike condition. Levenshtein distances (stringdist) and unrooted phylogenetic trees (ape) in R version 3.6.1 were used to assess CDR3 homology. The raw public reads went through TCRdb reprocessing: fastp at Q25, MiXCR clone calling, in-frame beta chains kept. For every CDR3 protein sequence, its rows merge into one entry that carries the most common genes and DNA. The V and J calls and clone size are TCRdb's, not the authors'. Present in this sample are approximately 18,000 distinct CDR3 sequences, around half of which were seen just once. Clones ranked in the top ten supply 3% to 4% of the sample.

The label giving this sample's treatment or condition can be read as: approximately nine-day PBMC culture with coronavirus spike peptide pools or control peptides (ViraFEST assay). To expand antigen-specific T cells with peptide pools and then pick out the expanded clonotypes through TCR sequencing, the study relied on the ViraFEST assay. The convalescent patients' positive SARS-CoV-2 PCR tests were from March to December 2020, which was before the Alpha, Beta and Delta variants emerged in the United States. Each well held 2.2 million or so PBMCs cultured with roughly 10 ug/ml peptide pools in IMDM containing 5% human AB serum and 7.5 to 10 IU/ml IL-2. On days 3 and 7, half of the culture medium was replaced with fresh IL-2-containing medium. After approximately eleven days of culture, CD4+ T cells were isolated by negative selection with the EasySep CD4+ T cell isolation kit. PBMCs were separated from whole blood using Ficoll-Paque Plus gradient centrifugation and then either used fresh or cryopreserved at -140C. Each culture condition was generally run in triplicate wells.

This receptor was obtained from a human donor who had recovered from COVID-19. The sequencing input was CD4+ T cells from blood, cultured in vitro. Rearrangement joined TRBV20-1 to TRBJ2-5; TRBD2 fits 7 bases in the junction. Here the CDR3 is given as CSATQGLIETQYF. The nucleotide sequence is TGCAGTGCTACCCAGGGACTAATTGAGACCCAGTACTTC.